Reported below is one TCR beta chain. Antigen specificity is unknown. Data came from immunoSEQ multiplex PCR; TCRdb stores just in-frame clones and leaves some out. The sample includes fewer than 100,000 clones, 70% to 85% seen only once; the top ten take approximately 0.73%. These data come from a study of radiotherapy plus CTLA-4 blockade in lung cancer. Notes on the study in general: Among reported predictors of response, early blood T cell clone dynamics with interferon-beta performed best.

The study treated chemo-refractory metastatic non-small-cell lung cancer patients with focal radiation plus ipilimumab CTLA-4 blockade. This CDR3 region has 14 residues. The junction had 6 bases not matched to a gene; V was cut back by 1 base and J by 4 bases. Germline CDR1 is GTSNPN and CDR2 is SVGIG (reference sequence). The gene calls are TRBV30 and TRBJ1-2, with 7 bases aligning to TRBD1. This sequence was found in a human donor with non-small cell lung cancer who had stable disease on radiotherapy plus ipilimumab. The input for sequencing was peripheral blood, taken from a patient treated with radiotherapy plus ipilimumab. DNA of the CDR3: TGTGCCTGGAGTGATGGGACAGCGATCTATGGCTACACCTTC. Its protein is CAWSDGTAIYGYTF.